A selection of T cell receptor beta chains follows, all from one sample in a study of T cells in Graves' hyperthyroidism and ophthalmopathy. TCRdb recomputed calls from the multiplex PCR reads with MiXCR, one row per CDR3 protein. The sample has around 700,000 distinct CDR3 sequences; approximately 36% are singletons. Source material: blood. These receptors all come from a woman in her thirties or forties with Graves' hyperthyroidism. The CDR3 runs from the conserved cysteine through the conserved F or W. The D gene is left open where the match is weak. Only part of the rows carry a size: once, few, many, or a class if the clone is expanded.

size,J,V,D,CDR3,DNA
.,TRBJ1-5,TRBV6-2/TRBV6-3,.,CASSYFRYPNQPQHF,TGTGCCAGCAGTTACTTCAGGTACCCAAATCAGCCCCAGCATTTT
many,TRBJ1-1,TRBV7-2,.,CASSLVGQEAFF,TGTGCCAGCAGCTTAGTCGGACAGGAAGCTTTCTTT
many,TRBJ2-7,TRBV7-3,.,CASRESCF,TGTGCCAGCAGAGAGAGTTGCTTC
many,TRBJ2-2,TRBV25-1,.,CASRGFELFF,TGTGCCAGCAGGGGCTTCGAGCTGTTTTTT
.,TRBJ1-2,TRBV6-2/TRBV6-3,TRBD1,CASSYSDRGLAGAYGYTF,TGTGCCAGCAGTTACTCGGACAGGGGGTTGGCTGGGGCCTATGGCTACACCTTC
.,TRBJ2-2,TRBV29-1,.,CSVVGGGNTGELFF,TGCAGCGTTGTTGGAGGGGGTAACACCGGGGAGCTGTTTTTT
many,TRBJ2-7,TRBV19,TRBD2,CASSSGGAEQYF,TGTGCCAGTAGTTCGGGAGGGGCCGAGCAGTACTTC
.,TRBJ2-3,TRBV7-9,.,CASSLRMGTDTQYF,TGTGCCAGCAGCTTAAGGATGGGCACAGATACGCAGTATTTT
many,TRBJ1-2,TRBV9,.,CASSDPRVGYTF,TGTGCCAGCAGCGACCCTAGGGTTGGCTACACCTTC
.,TRBJ2-6,TRBV10-3,TRBD1,CAISEKVDRDGIVLTF,TGTGCCATCAGTGAGAAAGTGGACAGGGACGGGATCGTCCTGACTTTC
once,TRBJ1-1,TRBV25-1,.,CASSPKRGYVNTEAFF,TGTGCCAGCTCACCCAAGAGGGGCTACGTGAACACTGAAGCTTTCTTT
.,TRBJ1-3,TRBV7-9,TRBD1,CASSHPGTVSGNTIYF,TGTGCCAGCAGCCACCCCGGGACAGTCTCTGGAAACACCATATATTTT
few,TRBJ2-2,TRBV20-1,TRBD1,CSATGLMGQGTGELFF,TGCAGTGCTACCGGCTTAATGGGACAGGGCACCGGGGAGCTGTTTTTT
many,TRBJ2-5,TRBV11-3,.,CASSLVSTETQYF,TGTGCCAGCAGCTTAGTCTCTACGGAGACCCAGTACTTC
few,TRBJ1-1,TRBV29-1,.,CSVESRLLFHTEAFF,TGCAGCGTTGAATCACGCCTGTTGTTTCACACTGAAGCTTTCTTT
.,TRBJ1-5,TRBV7-9,TRBD1,CASSLRGQSAQHF,TGTGCCAGCAGCTTAAGGGGGCAATCAGCCCAGCATTTT
few,TRBJ1-6,TRBV5-5,TRBD1,CASSLLGDRGSPLHF,TGTGCCAGCAGCTTGTTGGGGGACAGGGGATCACCCCTCCACTTT
many,TRBJ2-7,TRBV13,.,CASSQRLGTTGYEQYF,TGTGCCAGCAGTCAACGGCTCGGTACTACAGGCTACGAGCAGTACTTC
.,TRBJ2-7,TRBV2,TRBD2,CASSYRGSSYEQYF,TGTGCCAGCAGTTATCGCGGGAGCTCCTACGAGCAGTACTTC
.,TRBJ1-6,TRBV9,TRBD1,CASRTGEDNSPLHF,TGTGCCAGCAGGACAGGGGAAGATAATTCACCCCTCCACTTT
.,TRBJ2-5,TRBV10-3,TRBD2,CAISDPGGPGTQYF,TGTGCCATCAGTGACCCGGGAGGGCCGGGGACCCAGTACTTC
once,TRBJ1-5,TRBV7-2,.,CASSLAAREGGSNQPQHF,TGTGCCAGCAGCTTAGCGGCCCGGGAAGGAGGTAGCAACCAGCCCCAGCATTTT
many,TRBJ1-5,TRBV12-3/TRBV12-4,.,CASSLYGEGNQPQHF,TGTGCCAGCAGTTTGTACGGGGAAGGCAATCAGCCCCAGCATTTT
many,TRBJ1-2,TRBV7-8,TRBD1,CASSSGTGAYYGYTF,TGTGCCAGCAGCTCCGGGACAGGGGCTTACTATGGCTACACCTTC
many,TRBJ2-5,TRBV20-1,.,CTPRGGKETQYF,TGCACCCCTAGGGGGGGGAAAGAGACCCAGTACTTC
few,TRBJ1-5,TRBV5-4,.,CASSLTPLRDQPQHF,TGTGCCAGCAGCTTGACGCCCTTACGTGATCAGCCCCAGCATTTT
once,TRBJ2-6,TRBV10-3,TRBD2,CAISEPSHGTSGRANVLTF,TGTGCCATCAGTGAGCCGTCACACGGGACTAGCGGGAGGGCCAACGTCCTGACTTTC
.,TRBJ2-7,TRBV29-1,TRBD1,CSVMTGIYEQYF,TGCAGTGTTATGACAGGGATCTACGAGCAGTACTTC
many,TRBJ2-6,TRBV7-9,.,CASSFPLAGANVLTF,TGTGCCAGCAGCTTTCCTTTAGCAGGGGCCAACGTCCTGACTTTC
.,TRBJ1-1,TRBV7-9,.,CASSPGLRANTEAFF,TGTGCCAGCAGCCCCGGTTTGAGAGCGAACACTGAAGCTTTCTTT
.,TRBJ2-7,TRBV2,TRBD2,CASLTASGRGYEQYF,TGTGCCAGTTTGACGGCTAGCGGGAGAGGTTACGAGCAGTACTTC
.,TRBJ2-1,TRBV7-2,.,CASSGTRMQGNEQFF,TGTGCCAGCAGCGGAACTAGGATGCAGGGCAATGAGCAGTTCTTC
.,TRBJ2-5,TRBV7-2,TRBD1,CASSYRGQQETQYF,TGTGCCAGCAGCTACCGGGGACAGCAAGAGACCCAGTACTTC
many,TRBJ1-3,TRBV5-5,.,CASSLALNPHSGNTIYF,TGTGCCAGCAGCTTGGCCCTTAACCCCCACTCTGGAAACACCATATATTTT
few,TRBJ1-4,TRBV6-6,.,CASSGRHRAYEKLFF,TGTGCCAGCAGTGGCCGGCACAGGGCTTATGAAAAACTGTTTTTT
.,TRBJ2-2,TRBV7-7,.,CASSAVLGEVSAGELFF,TGTGCCAGTAGTGCAGTCCTGGGGGAAGTATCTGCCGGGGAGCTGTTTTTT
many,TRBJ1-3,TRBV10-3,.,CAISGGMDNTIYF,TGTGCCATCAGTGGAGGGATGGACAACACCATATATTTT
.,TRBJ2-7,TRBV4-3,TRBD1,CASSPTGAPREQYF,TGCGCCAGCAGCCCGACAGGGGCTCCTAGAGAGCAGTACTTC
.,TRBJ2-5,TRBV27,.,CASSAPGTPSRETQYF,TGTGCCAGCAGCGCCCCCGGGACACCATCTAGAGAGACCCAGTACTTC
.,TRBJ2-5,TRBV7-2,.,CASSPPGSTGQETQYF,TGTGCCAGCAGTCCACCCGGCTCGACAGGTCAAGAGACCCAGTACTTC
many,TRBJ1-6,TRBV10-3,.,CAISPESSSPLHF,TGTGCCATCAGTCCGGAGAGTTCCTCACCCCTCCACTTT
few,TRBJ1-4,TRBV5-1,TRBD1,CASSLAGGTGGNEKLFF,TGCGCCAGCAGCTTGGCCGGCGGGACAGGGGGGAATGAAAAACTGTTTTTT
many,TRBJ1-4,TRBV7-2,.,CASSADRRKNEKLFF,TGTGCCAGCAGCGCGGACCGTAGAAAGAATGAAAAACTGTTTTTT
few,TRBJ2-2,TRBV29-1,.,CSVPRNTGELFF,TGCAGCGTTCCCAGGAACACCGGGGAGCTGTTTTTT
.,TRBJ2-2,TRBV20-1,.,CSARDLRGAPNTGELFF,TGCAGTGCTAGAGATCTGCGGGGAGCCCCAAACACCGGGGAGCTGTTTTTT
many,TRBJ1-2,TRBV4-1,.,CASSQDRSNYGYTF,TGCGCCAGCAGCCAAGACAGGTCTAACTATGGCTACACCTTC
many,TRBJ1-1,TRBV10-1,.,CASRDGKYTEAFF,TGCGCCAGTCGGGACGGGAAATACACTGAAGCTTTCTTT
.,TRBJ2-2,TRBV9,TRBD1,CASSVARGRNTGELFF,TGTGCCAGCAGCGTAGCAAGGGGGCGGAACACCGGGGAGCTGTTTTTT
many,TRBJ1-6,TRBV7-9,.,CASSWKGLAPLHF,TGTGCCAGCAGCTGGAAGGGGTTGGCACCCCTCCACTTT
.,TRBJ2-7,TRBV7-2,.,CASRGPGRSYEQYF,TGTGCCAGCAGGGGCCCGGGACGTAGCTACGAGCAGTACTTC
few,TRBJ1-1,TRBV11-3,.,CASRGAGDTEAFF,TGTGCCAGCCGGGGTGCAGGAGACACTGAAGCTTTCTTT